This paragraph reports one TCR beta chain. With 60 Vbeta and 13 Jbeta primers, the PCR was carried out. The method was immunoSEQ multiplex PCR; TCRdb's version includes in-frame clones alone and lacks a portion of them. The table shows about 130,000 clones, with roughly 80% occurring only once. Losses at the gene ends were 4 bases for V and 7 bases for J; bases not matched to a gene: 13. Germline-derived CDR1 and CDR2 are ENHRY and SYGVKD. The CDR3 sequence is 17 residues long. This specimen belongs to a study of cytomegalovirus exposure and HLA in healthy donors. The rearrangement joins TRBV10-3 to TRBJ2-2, with 9 bases fitting TRBD2. The sample consisted of PBMCs. The TCR sequence derives from a man aged 25 to 45 in good health and CMV-seronegative. The CDR3 region is CAISVEGSGSRVGELFF. Here the CDR3 DNA reads TGTGCCATCAGTGTGGAAGGTAGCGGGAGTAGGGTCGGGGAGCTGTTTTTT.